These 17 T cell receptor beta chains share one sample of origin, sequenced in a study of blood T cell repertoires in COVID-19. The assay was immunoSEQ multiplex PCR, and TCRdb's table has in-frame clones only and misses some. The sample carries tens of thousands of clones, about 86% recorded once. The sequencing sample was made of peripheral blood. These receptors all come from a man in his fifties or sixties with active COVID-19.

The chain links TRBV29-1 to TRBJ1-2, with D possibly being TRBD1 (5 bases). Trimming left V 0 bases short and J 3 bases short, with 14 bases between. The CDR3 has 15 residues. The germline V gene has CDR1 SQVTM and CDR2 ANQGSEA. The CDR3 spells CSVEDPRARYYGYTF. CDR3 nucleotides: TGCAGCGTTGAAGATCCCAGGGCACGGTACTATGGCTACACCTTC.

The V and J genes are TRBV2 and TRBJ1-5; weak D call: TRBD1 (5 bases). Trimming removed 5 bases at V and 3 bases at J, with 17 bases between. CDR1 is SNHLY and CDR2 is FYNNEI in the germline V gene. CDR3 length: 16 amino acids. CDR3 sequence reads: CASSLFGAENNQPQHF. CDR3 sequence (DNA): TGTGCCAGCAGTCTCTTTGGGGCAGAGAACAATCAGCCCCAGCATTTT.

V is TRBV29-1 and J is TRBJ1-2; the D gene is possibly TRBD1 (6 bases). This CDR3 has 12 residues. Trimming removed 4 bases from V and 8 bases from J, with 14 bases in between. Germline V lookup: CDR1 SQVTM, CDR2 ANQGSEA. CDR3 in DNA: TGCAGCGTTGGGGGGCTTGAAGGCGGCTACACCTTC. Its protein product is CSVGGLEGGYTF.

This rearrangement joins TRBV4-1 to TRBJ2-2; TRBD1 agrees at 8 bases. The CDR3 length is 17 residues. Germline assignment: CDR1 MGHRA and CDR2 YSYEKL. V lost 0 bases to trimming and J lost 0 bases; unmatched junction nucleotides: 3. In nucleotides, the CDR3 is TGCGCCAGCAGCCAAGAGTGGACAGGGACGAACACCGGGGAGCTGTTTTTT. Encoded protein: CASSQEWTGTNTGELFF.

As to this clone: Sequence at one end of the junction differs from germline and may be a read error. The chain has TRBV30 and TRBJ1-1; 7 bases match TRBD1. The germline V gene encodes CDR1 GTSNPN and CDR2 SVGIG (reference sequence). The CDR3 consists of 14 residues. DNA for the CDR3: TGTGCCTGGACATTTGGACAGGCCAACATTGAAGCTTTCTTT. This translates into CAWTFGQANIEAFF. The full variable domain, its missing parts supplied by reference TRBV30 and TRBJ1-1, is SQTIHQWPATLVQPVGSPLSLECTVEGTSNPNLYWYRQAAGRGLQLLFYSVGIGQISSEVPQNLSASRPQDRQFILSSKKLLLSDSGFYLCAWTFGQANIEAFFGQGTRLTVV.

This clone has just one count. The chain links TRBV5-1 to TRBJ1-1; tentative D call: TRBD1 (5 bases). The V gene's germline CDR1 is SGHRS and CDR2 YFSETQ. V lost 4 bases, J lost 1 base, and 17 bases lay in between. The CDR3 sequence is 16 residues long. CDR3 amino acids: CASSRGARAGNTEAFF. The CDR3 coding sequence is TGCGCCAGCAGCCGCGGGGCGCGCGCCGGGAACACTGAAGCTTTCTTT. Combining the CDR3 with reference TRBV5-1 and TRBJ1-1 gives the whole variable domain KAGVTQTPRYLIKTRGQQVTLSCSPISGHRSVSWYQQTPGQGLQFLFEYFSETQRNKGNFPGRFSGRQFSNSRSEMNVSTLELGDSALYLCASSRGARAGNTEAFFGQGTRLTVV.

The chain employs TRBV6-1 and TRBJ2-7; 8 positions match TRBD1. After removal of 1 base from V and 2 bases from J, the junction contained 4 bases not matched to a gene. The CDR3 has 15 residues. Germline assignment: CDR1 MNHNS and CDR2 SASEGT. The CDR3 nucleotides are TGTGCCAGCAGTGAAGGAGGGACAGGACCCTACGAGCAGTACGTC. Residues: CASSEGGTGPYEQYV.

The chain couples TRBV7-9 to TRBJ2-3; no firm D call. The germline V and J ends were trimmed by 5 bases and 3 bases, with 6 bases remaining between them. CDR1 and CDR2 from the germline V gene are SEHNR and FQNEAQ (reference sequence). CDR3 size: 12 residues. CDR3 loop: CASSPGTDTQYF. The CDR3 DNA reads as TGTGCCAGCAGCCCCGGGACAGATACGCAGTATTTT.

The CDR3 is CASSQSEGMPLHF. For the CDR3, the DNA is TGTGCCAGCAGCCAAAGCGAAGGAATGCCCCTCCACTTT. The chain is built from TRBV3-1 (or the pseudogene TRBV3-2) and TRBJ1-6; no definite D call. The germline gives CDR1 LGHDT, CDR2 YNNKEL (reference sequence). The CDR3 contains 13 residues. V was cut by 2 bases and J by 13 bases, with 12 bases left in between.

The chain recombines TRBV19 with TRBJ1-5; a weak D match, TRBD1 (6 bases). The CDR3 spans 14 residues. Per germline, CDR1 LNHDA and CDR2 SQIVND (reference sequence). V lost 4 bases, J lost 3 bases, and 10 bases lay in between. CDR3 nucleotide sequence: TGTGCCAGTAGTACAGACAGGTTCAATCAGCCCCAGCATTTT. Translated: CASSTDRFNQPQHF.

This chain links TRBV5-1 with TRBJ2-3, with TRBD1 matching over 7 bases. The J segment lost 2 bases and the V segment lost 6 bases, leaving 6 bases of the junction unmatched. The V gene's germline CDR1 is SGHRS and CDR2 YFSETQ. The CDR3 extends over 14 amino acids. DNA of the CDR3: TGCGCCAGCACTTGGGGACAGATCACAGATACGCAGTATTTT. It is translated as CASTWGQITDTQYF.

In this sample, this clone turned up once. V gene TRBV11-2 combines with J gene TRBJ1-1; no clear D. Trimming shortened V by 3 bases and J by 3 bases, and 14 bases separated the two germline ends. In germline, CDR1 is SGHAT, CDR2 FQNNGV. This CDR3 is built from 15 residues. The CDR3 sequence: CASSFLQSGYTEAFF. CDR3 in DNA: TGTGCCAGCAGCTTCCTACAATCAGGCTACACTGAAGCTTTCTTT.

This clone has only a few counts. This chain uses TRBV6-5 with TRBJ2-3; TRBD2 matches at 7 bases. V was clipped by 6 bases and J by 0 bases; unmatched bases: 3. The germline CDR1 and CDR2 sequences are MNHEY and SVGAGI. CDR3 size: 14 residues. CDR3 region: CASRGGSSTDTQYF. CDR3 bases: TGTGCCAGCAGGGGGGGGTCTAGCACAGATACGCAGTATTTT.

This sequence joins TRBV4-2 and TRBJ2-2, with 7 bases lining up with TRBD1. This CDR3 region has 17 residues. Germline loops: CDR1 LGHNA, CDR2 YNFKEQ. After removal of 1 base from V and 4 bases from J, the junction contained 9 bases not matched to a gene. CDR3 protein: CASSQGSLRGPTGELFF. The CDR3 bases are TGTGCCAGCAGCCAAGGGAGTCTTAGGGGGCCCACCGGGGAGCTGTTTTTT.

This clone was seen a handful of times. The chain links TRBV2 to TRBJ2-7; 8 nucleotides line up with TRBD1. The CDR3 loop spans 13 amino acids. Germline CDR1 reads SNHLY; CDR2 reads FYNNEI. V trimming: 6 bases; J trimming: 4 bases; junction bases outside the gene matches: 5. CDR3 sequence reads: CASRGQVLYEQYF. Written as DNA, the CDR3 is TGTGCCAGCAGGGGACAGGTCCTATACGAGCAGTACTTC.

The chain joins TRBV7-6 to TRBJ2-7, with 7 bases identical to TRBD1. The length of the CDR3 is 14 residues. The V and J ends lost 5 bases and 2 bases, in that order; junction bases with no gene match: 6. Germline CDR1 and CDR2: SGHVS and FNYEAQ. CDR3 in amino acids: CASSPRTGAYEQYF. In nucleotides, the CDR3 is TGTGCCAGCAGCCCCCGGACAGGAGCCTACGAGCAGTACTTC.

This sequence joins TRBV5-1 and TRBJ1-4, with 10 bases aligning to TRBD1. The V gene end was trimmed by 4 bases and the J gene end by 6 bases; junction bases not matched to a gene: 3. CDR1 and CDR2 from the germline V gene are SGHRS and YFSETQ. The CDR3 has 14 amino acids. The CDR3 here is CASSVGTGDEKLFF. Here the CDR3 DNA reads TGCGCCAGCAGCGTGGGGACAGGGGATGAAAAACTGTTTTTT. Full variable domain (rest looked up from reference TRBV5-1 and TRBJ1-4): KAGVTQTPRYLIKTRGQQVTLSCSPISGHRSVSWYQQTPGQGLQFLFEYFSETQRNKGNFPGRFSGRQFSNSRSEMNVSTLELGDSALYLCASSVGTGDEKLFFGSGTQLSVL.